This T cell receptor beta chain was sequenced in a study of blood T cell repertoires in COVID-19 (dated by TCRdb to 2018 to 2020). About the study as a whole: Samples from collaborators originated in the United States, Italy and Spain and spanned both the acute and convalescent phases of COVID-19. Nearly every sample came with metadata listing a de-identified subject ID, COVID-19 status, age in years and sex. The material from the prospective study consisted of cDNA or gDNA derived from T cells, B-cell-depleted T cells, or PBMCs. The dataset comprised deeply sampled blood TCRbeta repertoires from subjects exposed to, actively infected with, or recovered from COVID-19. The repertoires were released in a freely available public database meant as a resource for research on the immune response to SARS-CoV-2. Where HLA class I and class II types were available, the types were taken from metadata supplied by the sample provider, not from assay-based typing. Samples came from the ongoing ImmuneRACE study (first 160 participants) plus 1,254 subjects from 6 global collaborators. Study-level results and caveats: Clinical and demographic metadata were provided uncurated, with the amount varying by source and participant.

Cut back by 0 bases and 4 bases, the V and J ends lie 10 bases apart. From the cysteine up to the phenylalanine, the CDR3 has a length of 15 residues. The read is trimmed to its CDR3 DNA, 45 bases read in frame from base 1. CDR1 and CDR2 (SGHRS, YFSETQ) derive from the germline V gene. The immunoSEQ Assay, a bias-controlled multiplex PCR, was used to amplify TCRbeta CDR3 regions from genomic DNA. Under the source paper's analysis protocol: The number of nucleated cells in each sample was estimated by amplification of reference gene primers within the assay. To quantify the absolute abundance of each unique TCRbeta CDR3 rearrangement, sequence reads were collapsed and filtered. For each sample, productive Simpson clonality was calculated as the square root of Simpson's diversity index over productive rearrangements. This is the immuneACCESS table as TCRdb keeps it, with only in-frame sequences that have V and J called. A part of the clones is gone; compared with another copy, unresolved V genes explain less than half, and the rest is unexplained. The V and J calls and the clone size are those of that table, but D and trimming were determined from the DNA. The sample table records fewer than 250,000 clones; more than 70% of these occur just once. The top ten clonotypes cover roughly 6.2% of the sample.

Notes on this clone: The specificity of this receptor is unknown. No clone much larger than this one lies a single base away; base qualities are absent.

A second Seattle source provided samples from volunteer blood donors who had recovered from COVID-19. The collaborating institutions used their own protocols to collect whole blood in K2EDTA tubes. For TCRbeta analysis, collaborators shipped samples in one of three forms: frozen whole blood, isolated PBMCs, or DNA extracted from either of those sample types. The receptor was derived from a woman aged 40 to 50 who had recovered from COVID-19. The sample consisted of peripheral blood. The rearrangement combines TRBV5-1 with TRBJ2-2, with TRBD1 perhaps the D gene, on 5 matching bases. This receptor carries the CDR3 CASSLGTSPTGELFF. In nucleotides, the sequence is TGCGCCAGCAGCTTGGGGACAAGCCCCACCGGGGAGCTGTTTTTT.